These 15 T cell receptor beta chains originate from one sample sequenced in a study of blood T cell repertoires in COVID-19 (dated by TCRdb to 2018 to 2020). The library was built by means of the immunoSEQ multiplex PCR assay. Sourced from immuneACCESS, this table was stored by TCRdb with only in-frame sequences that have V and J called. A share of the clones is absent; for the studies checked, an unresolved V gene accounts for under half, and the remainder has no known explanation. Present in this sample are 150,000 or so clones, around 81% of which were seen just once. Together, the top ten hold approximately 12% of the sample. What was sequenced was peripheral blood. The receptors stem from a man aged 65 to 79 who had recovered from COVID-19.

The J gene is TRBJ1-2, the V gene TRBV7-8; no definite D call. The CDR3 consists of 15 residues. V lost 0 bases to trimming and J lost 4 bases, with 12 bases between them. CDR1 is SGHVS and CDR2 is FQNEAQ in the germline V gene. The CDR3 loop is CASSLAPTESYGYTF. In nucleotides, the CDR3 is TGTGCCAGCAGCTTAGCTCCCACAGAATCCTATGGCTACACCTTC.

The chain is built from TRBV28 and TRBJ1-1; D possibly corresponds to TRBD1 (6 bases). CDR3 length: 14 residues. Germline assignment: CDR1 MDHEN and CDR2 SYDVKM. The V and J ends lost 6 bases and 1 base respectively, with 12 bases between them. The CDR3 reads CASRYRATNTEAFF. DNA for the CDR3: TGTGCCAGCAGGTACAGGGCCACGAACACTGAAGCTTTCTTT. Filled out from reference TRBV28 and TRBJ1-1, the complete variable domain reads DVKVTQSSRYLVKRTGEKVFLECVQDMDHENMFWYRQDPGLGLRLIYFSYDVKMKEKGDIPEGYSVSREKKERFSLILESASTNQTSMYLCASRYRATNTEAFFGQGTRLTVV.

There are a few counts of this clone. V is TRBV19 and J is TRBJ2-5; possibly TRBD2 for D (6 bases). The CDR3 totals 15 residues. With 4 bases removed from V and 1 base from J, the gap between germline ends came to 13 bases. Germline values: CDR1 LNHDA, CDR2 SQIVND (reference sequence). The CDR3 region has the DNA TGTGCCAGTAGTAGCATGGGGACTTTCCAAGAGACCCAGTACTTC. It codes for CASSSMGTFQETQYF.

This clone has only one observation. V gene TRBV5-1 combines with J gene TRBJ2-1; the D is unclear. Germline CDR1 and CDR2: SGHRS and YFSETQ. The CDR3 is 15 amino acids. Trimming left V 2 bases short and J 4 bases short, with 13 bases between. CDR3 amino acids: CASSLQEVGYNEQFF. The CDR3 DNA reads TGCGCCAGCAGCTTACAAGAGGTTGGATACAATGAGCAGTTCTTC.

CDR3: CASSYADNYGYTF. In nucleotides, the CDR3 is TGTGCCAGCAGTTACGCGGATAACTATGGCTACACCTTC. The chain is built from TRBV6-2 or TRBV6-3 and TRBJ1-2; D not resolved. The CDR3 is 13 amino acids. In germline, CDR1 is MNHEY, CDR2 SVGEGT. V gave up 2 bases and J gave up 1 base, with 5 bases separating them.

The CDR3 nucleotides are TGTGCCACCAGTGATTTCGCTCCAAGGACAGGGGGCGGGTTTGGCACAGATACGCAGTATTTT. It encodes CATSDFAPRTGGGFGTDTQYF. The chain joins TRBV24-1 to TRBJ2-3; 11 bases map to TRBD1. V lost 1 base, J lost 1 base, and 15 bases stayed unmatched. The CDR3 runs 21 residues. CDR1 and CDR2 from the germline V gene are KGHDR and SFDVKD.

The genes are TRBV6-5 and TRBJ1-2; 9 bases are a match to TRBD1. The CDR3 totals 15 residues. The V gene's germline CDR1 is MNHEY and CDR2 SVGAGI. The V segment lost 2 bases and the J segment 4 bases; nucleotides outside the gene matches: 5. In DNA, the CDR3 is TGTGCCAGCAGTTACAAGACAGGGGGAAGCTATGGCTACACCTTC. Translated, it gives CASSYKTGGSYGYTF.

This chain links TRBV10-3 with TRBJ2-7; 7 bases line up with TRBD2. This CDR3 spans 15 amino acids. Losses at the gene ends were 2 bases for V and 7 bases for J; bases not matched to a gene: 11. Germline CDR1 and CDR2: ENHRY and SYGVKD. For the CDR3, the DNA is TGTGCCATCAGTGAGGGCGGGAGATTCATTCCTGAGCAGTACTTC. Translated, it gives CAISEGGRFIPEQYF.

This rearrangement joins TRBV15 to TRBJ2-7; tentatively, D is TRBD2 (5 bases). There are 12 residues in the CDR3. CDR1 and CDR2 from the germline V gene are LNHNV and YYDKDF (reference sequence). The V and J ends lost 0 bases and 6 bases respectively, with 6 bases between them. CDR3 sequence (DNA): TGTGCCACCAGCAGAGATGCGGGCGAGCAGTACTTC. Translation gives CATSRDAGEQYF.

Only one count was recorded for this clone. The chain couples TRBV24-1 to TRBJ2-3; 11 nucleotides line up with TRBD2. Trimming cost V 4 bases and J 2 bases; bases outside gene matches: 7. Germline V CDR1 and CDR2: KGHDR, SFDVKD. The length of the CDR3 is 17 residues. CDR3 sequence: CATSEGTSGRITDTQYF. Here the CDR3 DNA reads TGTGCCACCAGTGAGGGGACTAGCGGTCGCATCACAGATACGCAGTATTTT.

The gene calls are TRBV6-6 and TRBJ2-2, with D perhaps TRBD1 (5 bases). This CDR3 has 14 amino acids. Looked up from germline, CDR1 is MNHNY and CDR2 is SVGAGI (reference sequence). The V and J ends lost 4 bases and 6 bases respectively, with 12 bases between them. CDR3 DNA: TGTGCCAGCAGTTTAAAGGGGTCCGCCGGGGAGCTGTTTTTT. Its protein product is CASSLKGSAGELFF.

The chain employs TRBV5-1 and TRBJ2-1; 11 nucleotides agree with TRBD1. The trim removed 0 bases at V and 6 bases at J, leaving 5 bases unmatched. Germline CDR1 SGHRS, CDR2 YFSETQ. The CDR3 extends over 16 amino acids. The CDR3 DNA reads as TGCGCCAGCAGCTTGGGAGGACAGGGGGCGGGCAATGAGCAGTTCTTC. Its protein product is CASSLGGQGAGNEQFF.

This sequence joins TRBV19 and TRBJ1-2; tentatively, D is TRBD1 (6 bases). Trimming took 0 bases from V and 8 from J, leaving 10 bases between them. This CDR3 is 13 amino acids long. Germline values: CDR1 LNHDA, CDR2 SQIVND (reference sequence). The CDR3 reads CASSIEGQRGYTF. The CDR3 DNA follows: TGTGCCAGTAGTATAGAGGGACAAAGAGGCTACACCTTC. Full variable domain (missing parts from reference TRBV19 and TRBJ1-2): DGGITQSPKYLFRKEGQNVTLSCEQNLNHDAMYWYRQDPGQGLRLIYYSQIVNDFQKGDIAEGYSVSREKKESFPLTVTSAQKNPTAFYLCASSIEGQRGYTFGSGTRLTVV.

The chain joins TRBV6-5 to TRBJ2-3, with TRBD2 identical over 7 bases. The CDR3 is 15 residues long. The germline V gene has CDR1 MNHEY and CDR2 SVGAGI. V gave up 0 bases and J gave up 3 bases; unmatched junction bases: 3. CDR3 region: CASSYSGGWTDTQYF. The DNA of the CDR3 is TGTGCCAGCAGTTACTCCGGGGGGTGGACAGATACGCAGTATTTT.

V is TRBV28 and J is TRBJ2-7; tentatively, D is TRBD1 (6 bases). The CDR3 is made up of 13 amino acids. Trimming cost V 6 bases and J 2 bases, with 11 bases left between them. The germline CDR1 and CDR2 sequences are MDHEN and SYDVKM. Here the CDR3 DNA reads TGTGCCAGCAGCCCGGGACAACCCTACGAGCAGTACTTC. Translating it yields CASSPGQPYEQYF.